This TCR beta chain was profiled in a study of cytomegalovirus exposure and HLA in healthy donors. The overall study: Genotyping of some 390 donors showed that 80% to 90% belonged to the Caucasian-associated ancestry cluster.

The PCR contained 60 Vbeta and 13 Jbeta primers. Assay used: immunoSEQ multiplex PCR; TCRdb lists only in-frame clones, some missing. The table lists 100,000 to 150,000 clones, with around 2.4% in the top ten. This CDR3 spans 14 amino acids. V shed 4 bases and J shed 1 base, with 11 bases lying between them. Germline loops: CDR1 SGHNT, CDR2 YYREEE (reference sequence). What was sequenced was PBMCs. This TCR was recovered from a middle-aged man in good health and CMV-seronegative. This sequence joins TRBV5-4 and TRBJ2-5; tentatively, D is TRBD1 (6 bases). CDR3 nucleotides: TGTGCCAGCAGCCAAGACAGGCCCCAAGAGACCCAGTACTTC. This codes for CASSQDRPQETQYF.